This T cell receptor beta chain was profiled in a study of vaccination effects on CD4 cells after COVID-19. The data were produced by immunoSEQ multiplex PCR, yet TCRdb's version contains in-frame clones alone and is incomplete. Here the sample spans around 83,000 clones, roughly 80% being singletons. In the ViraFEST assay, antigen-specific CD4+ clonotypes were identified by expansion after peptide-pool stimulation. Cells that had been cultured for about 10 days were the source of isolated CD4+ T cells. Half-medium changes using IL-2 medium occurred on days 3 and 7. CDR1 MDHEN and CDR2 SYDVKM come from the germline V gene. V gave up 6 bases and J gave up 0 bases, with 3 bases separating them. The CDR3 length is 12 residues. About this clone: Its antigen remains unidentified.

Study results and caveats: Within healthy vaccinees, only 1 of 255 vaccine-induced clones displayed cross-reactivity with common cold coronaviruses.

The sequencing here drew on CD4+ T cells from PBMCs cultured with HCoV-229E spike peptides, taken before COVID-19 vaccination. This TCR was sampled from a human donor who received a COVID-19 vaccine. V gene TRBV28 combines with J gene TRBJ2-1; D is ambiguous. In DNA form, the CDR3 reads TGTGCCAGCAGGTTCTCCTACAATGAGCAGTTCTTC. Translating it yields CASRFSYNEQFF.